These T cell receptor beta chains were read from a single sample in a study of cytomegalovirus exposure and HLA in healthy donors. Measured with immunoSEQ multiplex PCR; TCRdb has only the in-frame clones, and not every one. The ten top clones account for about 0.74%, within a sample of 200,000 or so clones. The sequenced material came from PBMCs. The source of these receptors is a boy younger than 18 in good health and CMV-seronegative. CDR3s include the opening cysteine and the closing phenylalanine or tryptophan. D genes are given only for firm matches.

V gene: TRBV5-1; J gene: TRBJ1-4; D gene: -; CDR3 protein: CASSLGATNEKLFF; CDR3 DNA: TGCGCCAGCAGCTTGGGCGCAACTAATGAAAAACTGTTTTTT
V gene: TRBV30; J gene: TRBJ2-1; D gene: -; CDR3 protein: CAAGVLLSSSYNEQFF; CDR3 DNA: TGTGCCGCTGGAGTATTACTCTCGTCTTCCTACAATGAGCAGTTCTTC
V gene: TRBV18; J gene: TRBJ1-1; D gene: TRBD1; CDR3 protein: CASSPQDRITEAFF; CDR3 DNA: TGTGCCAGCTCACCCCAGGACAGGATCACTGAAGCTTTCTTT
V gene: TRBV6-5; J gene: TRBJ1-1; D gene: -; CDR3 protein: CASSNGATEAFF; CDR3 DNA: TGTGCCAGCAGTAACGGTGCCACTGAAGCTTTCTTT
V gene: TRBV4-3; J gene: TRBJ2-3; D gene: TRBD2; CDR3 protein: CASSQATSGALSTDTQYF; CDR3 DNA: TGCGCCAGCAGCCAAGCGACTAGCGGGGCCTTAAGCACAGATACGCAGTATTTT
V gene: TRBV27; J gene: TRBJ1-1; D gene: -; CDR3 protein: CASSFRGVDTEAFF; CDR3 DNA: TGTGCCAGCAGTTTCAGGGGTGTGGACACTGAAGCTTTCTTT
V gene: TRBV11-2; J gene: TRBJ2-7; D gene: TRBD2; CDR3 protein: CASSLDVRASGGASYEQYF; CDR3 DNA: TGTGCCAGCAGCTTAGATGTGAGAGCTAGCGGGGGGGCGTCCTACGAGCAGTACTTC
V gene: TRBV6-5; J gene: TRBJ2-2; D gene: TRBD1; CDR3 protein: CASRRDRKNTGELFF; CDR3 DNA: TGTGCCAGCAGACGGGACAGGAAGAACACCGGGGAGCTGTTTTTT
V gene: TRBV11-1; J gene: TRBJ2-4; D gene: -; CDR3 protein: CASSFGGGAKNIQYF; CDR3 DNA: TGTGCCAGCAGCTTTGGAGGGGGCGCCAAAAACATTCAGTACTTC
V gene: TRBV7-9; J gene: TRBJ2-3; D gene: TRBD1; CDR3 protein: CASSRKPGTGADTQYF; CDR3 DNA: TGTGCCAGCAGTCGCAAACCCGGGACAGGGGCAGATACGCAGTATTTT
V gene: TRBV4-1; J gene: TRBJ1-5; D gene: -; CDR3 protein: CASSPAGFQPQHF; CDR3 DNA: TGCGCCAGCAGCCCAGCAGGGTTTCAGCCCCAGCATTTT
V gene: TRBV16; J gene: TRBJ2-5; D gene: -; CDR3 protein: CASSPMSRSYQETQYF; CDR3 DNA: TGTGCCAGCAGCCCCATGTCCAGGTCGTACCAAGAGACCCAGTACTTC
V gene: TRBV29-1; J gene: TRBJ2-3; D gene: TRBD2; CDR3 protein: CSVEPSGGTDTQYF; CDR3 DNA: TGCAGCGTGGAACCTAGCGGTGGCACAGATACGCAGTATTTT
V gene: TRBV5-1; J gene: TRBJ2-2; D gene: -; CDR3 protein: CASSSGTPDTGELFF; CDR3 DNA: TGCGCCAGCAGCTCAGGAACTCCCGACACCGGGGAGCTGTTTTTT
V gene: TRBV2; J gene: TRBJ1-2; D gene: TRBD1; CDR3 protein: CASSPGQGEGYGYTF; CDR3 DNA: TGTGCCAGCAGTCCTGGACAGGGGGAGGGCTATGGCTACACCTTC
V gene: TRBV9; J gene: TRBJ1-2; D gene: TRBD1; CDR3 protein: CASSPFPGQGLYGYTF; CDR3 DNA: TGTGCCAGCAGCCCCTTTCCGGGACAGGGGCTCTATGGCTACACCTTC
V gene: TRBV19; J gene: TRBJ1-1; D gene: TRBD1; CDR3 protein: CASRDRGNEGEAFF; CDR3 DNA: TGTGCCAGTAGGGACAGGGGGAACGAAGGTGAAGCTTTCTTT
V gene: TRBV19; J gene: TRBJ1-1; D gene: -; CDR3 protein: CASILMAGRSGTEAFF; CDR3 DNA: TGTGCCAGTATATTAATGGCCGGCAGGTCGGGGACTGAAGCTTTCTTT
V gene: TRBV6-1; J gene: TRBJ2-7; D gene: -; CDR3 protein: CASRRVSSYEQYF; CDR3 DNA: TGTGCCAGCCGTCGGGTGAGTTCTTACGAGCAGTACTTC
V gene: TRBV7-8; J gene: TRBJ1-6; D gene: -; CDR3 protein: CASSARGGGGKSPLHF; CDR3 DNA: TGTGCCAGCAGCGCGAGAGGAGGGGGGGGGAAGTCACCCCTCCACTTT
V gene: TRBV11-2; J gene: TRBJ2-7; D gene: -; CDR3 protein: CASSFQGPGYEQYF; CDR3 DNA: TGTGCCAGCAGCTTCCAGGGGCCGGGCTACGAGCAGTACTTC
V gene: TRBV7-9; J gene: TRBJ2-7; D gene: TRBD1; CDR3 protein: CASSLVGRGRVHEQYF; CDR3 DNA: TGTGCCAGCAGCTTAGTGGGCAGGGGGCGCGTACACGAGCAGTACTTC
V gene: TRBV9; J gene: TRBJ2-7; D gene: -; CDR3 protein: CASSPQGYEQYF; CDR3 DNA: TGTGCCAGCAGCCCCCAGGGCTACGAGCAGTACTTC
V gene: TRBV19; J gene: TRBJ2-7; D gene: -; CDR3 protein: CASSYRNWGGGEQYF; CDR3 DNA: TGTGCCAGTAGTTATAGAAACTGGGGAGGAGGGGAGCAGTACTTC
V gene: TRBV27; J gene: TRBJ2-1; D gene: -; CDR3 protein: CASSFRATYNEQFF; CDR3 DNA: TGTGCCAGCAGTTTCAGGGCTACCTACAATGAGCAGTTCTTC
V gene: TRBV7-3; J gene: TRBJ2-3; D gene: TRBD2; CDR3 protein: CASSPTSGGWDTQYF; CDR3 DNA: TGTGCCAGCAGCCCTACTAGCGGGGGTTGGGATACGCAGTATTTT
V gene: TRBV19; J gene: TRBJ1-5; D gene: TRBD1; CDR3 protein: CASSGRDSPGQPQHF; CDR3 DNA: TGTGCCAGTAGTGGCCGGGACAGCCCAGGGCAGCCCCAGCATTTT
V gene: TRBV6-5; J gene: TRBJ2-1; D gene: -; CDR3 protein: CASSSIASNEQFF; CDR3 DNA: TGTGCCAGCAGCTCCATTGCGAGCAATGAGCAGTTCTTC
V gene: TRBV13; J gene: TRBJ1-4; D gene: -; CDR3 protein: CASSSHDGGRTNEKLFF; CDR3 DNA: TGTGCCAGCAGCTCCCACGACGGAGGACGAACTAATGAAAAACTGTTTTTT
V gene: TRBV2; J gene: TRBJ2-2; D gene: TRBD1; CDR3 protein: CASSRDRRNTGELFF; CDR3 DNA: TGTGCCAGCAGCCGGGACAGGAGGAACACCGGGGAGCTGTTTTTT